These T cell receptor beta chains were read from a single sample in a study of T cell responses to AZD1222 COVID-19 vaccine. Assay: immunoSEQ multiplex PCR; the TCRdb copy retains only in-frame clones and omits some. The sample lists 120,000 to 150,000 clones; about 93% were seen once. Here the sequenced sample was peripheral blood, taken on day 0 of AZD1222 vaccination. These TCRs come from an adult in good health. The CDR3 runs from the conserved cysteine through the conserved F or W. A D gene is named only where the DNA matches it firmly. Expanded clones are given a class, and other clones once, few, many or no size at all.

.,TRBV5-1,TRBJ2-3,TRBD1,CASSSRDSGIADTQYF,TGCGCCAGCAGCTCCCGGGACAGTGGAATCGCAGATACGCAGTATTTT
.,TRBV5-1,TRBJ2-3,.,CASRGGASTDTQYF,TGCGCCAGCCGTGGCGGGGCTAGCACAGATACGCAGTATTTT
.,TRBV29-1,TRBJ1-2,TRBD1,CSVAGQGPYGYTF,TGCAGCGTTGCGGGACAGGGGCCCTATGGCTACACCTTC
once,TRBV7-9,TRBJ2-2,.,CASSPPPNTGELFF,TGTGCCAGCAGCCCGCCTCCGAACACCGGGGAGCTGTTTTTT
.,TRBV9,TRBJ2-6,.,CASSNPISGSGANVLTF,TGTGCCAGCAGCAATCCTATCTCCGGATCTGGGGCCAACGTCCTGACTTTC
few,TRBV5-1,TRBJ1-2,.,CASSLGRTAPNYGYTF,TGCGCCAGCAGCCTCGGCAGGACAGCGCCTAACTATGGCTACACCTTC
.,TRBV10-1,TRBJ2-6,.,CASTFTGSGANVLTF,TGCGCCAGCACCTTCACAGGGTCTGGGGCCAACGTCCTGACTTTC
.,TRBV6-2/TRBV6-3,TRBJ1-2,TRBD1,CASSYSRTGESYGYTF,TGTGCCAGCAGTTACTCCCGGACAGGGGAGAGCTATGGCTACACCTTC
.,TRBV29-1,TRBJ2-2,.,CSLLLDTGELFF,TGCAGCCTACTCTTGGACACCGGGGAGCTGTTTTTT
few,TRBV5-1,TRBJ2-1,TRBD2,CASSLTSGGHNSYNEQFF,TGCGCCAGCAGCCTAACTAGCGGGGGTCACAATTCCTACAATGAGCAGTTCTTC
.,TRBV7-2,TRBJ2-7,.,CASSSRDRSGAYF,TGTGCCAGCAGCTCGCGGGACCGCTCTGGGGCGTACTTC
.,TRBV9,TRBJ2-7,.,CASSVGSAAVYYEQYF,TGTGCCAGCAGCGTAGGAAGCGCCGCCGTTTACTACGAGCAGTACTTC
once,TRBV18,TRBJ2-2,TRBD1,CASSPPAGTGVSGELFF,TGTGCCAGCTCACCACCCGCTGGGACAGGGGTCTCCGGGGAGCTGTTTTTT
.,TRBV5-1,TRBJ1-6,TRBD1,CASSEGQGGDSPLHF,TGCGCCAGCAGCGAGGGACAGGGCGGCGACTCACCCCTCCACTTT
.,TRBV7-2,TRBJ2-3,.,CASSLVGLTRTDTQYF,TGTGCCAGCAGCTTAGTCGGGCTAACCCGTACGGATACGCAGTATTTT
.,TRBV7-2,TRBJ2-5,TRBD2,CASSGGLAEETQYF,TGTGCCAGCAGCGGGGGACTAGCGGAAGAGACCCAGTACTTC
.,TRBV14,TRBJ2-1,TRBD2,CASSQGPSGVNEQFF,TGTGCCAGCAGCCAAGGGCCTAGCGGGGTCAATGAGCAGTTCTTC
.,TRBV7-9,TRBJ1-5,.,CASSANQGGQPQHF,TGTGCCAGCAGCGCAAATCAGGGAGGCCAGCCCCAGCATTTT
.,TRBV7-2,TRBJ2-2,TRBD2,CASSRPRGGDDTGELFF,TGTGCCAGCAGCCGTCCCCGGGGGGGGGACGACACCGGGGAGCTGTTTTTT
.,TRBV4-2,TRBJ2-2,TRBD2,CASSQDPTSGGGELFF,TGTGCCAGCAGCCAAGATCCGACTAGCGGGGGAGGGGAGCTGTTTTTT
.,TRBV10-3,TRBJ2-3,.,CAISEGVGLPVADTQYF,TGTGCCATCAGTGAGGGGGTAGGCCTACCTGTCGCAGATACGCAGTATTTT
once,TRBV24-1,TRBJ2-7,.,CATKGGGSLYEQYF,TGTGCCACCAAGGGGGGGGGCTCCCTCTACGAGCAGTACTTC
once,TRBV19,TRBJ2-1,.,CASSRSLGSQNEQFF,TGTGCCAGTAGTAGATCGTTGGGGAGTCAGAATGAGCAGTTCTTC
.,TRBV24-1,TRBJ1-1,.,CATASRGRAFF,TGTGCCACCGCCTCCCGGGGTAGGGCTTTCTTT
.,TRBV7-3,TRBJ2-1,TRBD1,CASSLIGTGFNEQFF,TGTGCCAGCAGCTTAATCGGGACAGGGTTTAATGAGCAGTTCTTC
.,TRBV7-9,TRBJ2-7,.,CASSLDQIAYEQYF,TGTGCCAGCAGCTTAGATCAGATTGCCTACGAGCAGTACTTC
.,TRBV6-2/TRBV6-3,TRBJ2-5,.,CASSYGTSGSQETQYF,TGTGCCAGCAGTTACGGGACCTCCGGGAGTCAAGAGACCCAGTACTTC
.,TRBV5-1,TRBJ1-2,TRBD1,CASSLGMTGSNLGYTF,TGCGCCAGCAGCCTGGGGATGACAGGGTCTAATTTAGGCTACACCTTC
.,TRBV28,TRBJ2-7,.,CASSPYRGAYEQYF,TGTGCCAGCAGTCCTTATCGGGGAGCCTACGAGCAGTACTTC
.,TRBV9,TRBJ2-2,.,CASSVDIPGELFF,TGTGCCAGCAGCGTAGACATACCCGGGGAGCTGTTTTTT
once,TRBV5-4,TRBJ1-1,.,CASSLGTGQGMNTEAFF,TGTGCCAGCAGCTTGGGGACGGGGCAGGGAATGAACACTGAAGCTTTCTTT
.,TRBV29-1,TRBJ1-2,.,CSVDRAATQRDYTF,TGCAGCGTTGATAGGGCAGCGACCCAGAGGGACTACACCTTC
.,TRBV5-1,TRBJ2-1,.,CASSEYNEQFF,TGCGCCAGCAGCGAGTACAATGAGCAGTTCTTC
.,TRBV20-1,TRBJ2-2,.,CSASDTSNTGELFF,TGCAGTGCTAGTGATACCTCGAACACCGGGGAGCTGTTTTTT
.,TRBV6-4,TRBJ2-2,TRBD1,CASSPQGENTGELFF,TGTGCCAGCAGTCCGCAGGGGGAAAACACCGGGGAGCTGTTTTTT
.,TRBV13,TRBJ1-2,.,CASSLGLGGYGYTF,TGTGCCAGCAGCTTAGGCCTAGGGGGCTATGGCTACACCTTC
.,TRBV4-3,TRBJ1-4,.,CASSKEGFSGNREKLFF,TGCGCCAGCAGCAAGGAAGGTTTCAGCGGTAATCGAGAAAAACTGTTTTTT
.,TRBV28,TRBJ2-1,TRBD2,CASSFAGDYNEQFF,TGTGCCAGCAGTTTCGCGGGGGACTACAATGAGCAGTTCTTC
.,TRBV6-1,TRBJ2-7,.,CASSEFYEQYF,TGTGCCAGCAGTGAGTTCTACGAGCAGTACTTC
.,TRBV15,TRBJ1-1,TRBD1,CATSRDYTGGINTEAFF,TGTGCCACCAGCAGGGACTATACAGGGGGAATAAACACTGAAGCTTTCTTT
.,TRBV11-2,TRBJ2-7,TRBD1,CASTLDLQGAREQYF,TGTGCCAGCACCCTCGATCTTCAGGGGGCTCGGGAGCAGTACTTC